This T cell receptor (beta chain) came from a study of cytomegalovirus exposure and HLA in healthy donors. V was pared by 2 bases and J by 3 bases, with 4 bases of the junction left unmatched. The CDR3 contains 14 residues. Germline V gene lookup returns CDR1 MGHRA and CDR2 YSYEKL. The PCR was carried out with 60 Vbeta primers and 13 Jbeta primers. Clones were read by immunoSEQ multiplex PCR, and TCRdb kept only the in-frame ones, dropping some. This table holds roughly 100,000 clones, 76% found once. This receptor was identified in a woman between 18 and 29 years old in good health and CMV-seropositive. What was sequenced was PBMCs. The J gene is TRBJ2-7, the V gene TRBV4-1, with TRBD2 identical over 7 bases. The CDR3 reads CASSQLLANYEQYF. The CDR3 region has the DNA TGCGCCAGCAGCCAATTACTAGCGAACTACGAGCAGTACTTC.